The T cell receptor (beta chain) described here comes from a study of CDR3 diversity in severe acne. Notes on this clonotype: A much more abundant neighbour one base away suggests this may be a read error.

TCRdb independently ran MiXCR on the PCR reads; one entry per CDR3 protein. The repertoire consists of roughly 100,000 distinct CDR3 sequences, with roughly half occurring once and the leading ten covering roughly 12%. This CDR3 is 12 amino acids long. Trimming pared 5 bases from V and 2 bases from J, leaving 7 bases between. The germline V gene encodes CDR1 MNHEY and CDR2 SVGEGT. The sequenced sample was blood. This rearrangement joins TRBV6-2 or TRBV6-3 to TRBJ2-7; no reliable D call. This clonotype originated in a male donor with acne. The CDR3 region is CASSHVAYEQYF. CDR3 nucleotides: TGTGCCAGCAGTCACGTTGCCTACGAGCAGTACTTC.